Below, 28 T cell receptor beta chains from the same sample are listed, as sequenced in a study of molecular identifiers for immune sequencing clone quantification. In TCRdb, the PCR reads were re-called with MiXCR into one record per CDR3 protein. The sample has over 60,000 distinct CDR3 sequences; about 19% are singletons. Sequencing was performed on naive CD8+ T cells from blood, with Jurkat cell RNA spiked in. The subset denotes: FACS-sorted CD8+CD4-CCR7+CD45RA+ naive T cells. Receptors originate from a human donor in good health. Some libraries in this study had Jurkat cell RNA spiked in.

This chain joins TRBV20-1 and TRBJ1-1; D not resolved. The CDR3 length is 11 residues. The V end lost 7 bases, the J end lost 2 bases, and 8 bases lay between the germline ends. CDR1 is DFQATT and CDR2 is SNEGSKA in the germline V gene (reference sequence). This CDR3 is CSGGLNTEAFF. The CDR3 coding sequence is TGCAGTGGAGGGCTAAACACTGAAGCTTTCTTT.

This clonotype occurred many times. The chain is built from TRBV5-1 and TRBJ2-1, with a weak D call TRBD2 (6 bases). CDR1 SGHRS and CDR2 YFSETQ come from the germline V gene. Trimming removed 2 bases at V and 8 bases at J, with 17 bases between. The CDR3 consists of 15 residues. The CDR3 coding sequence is TGCGCCAGCAGCTTCCTGACGGAGGGGTACGATGAGCAGTTCTTC. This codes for CASSFLTEGYDEQFF.

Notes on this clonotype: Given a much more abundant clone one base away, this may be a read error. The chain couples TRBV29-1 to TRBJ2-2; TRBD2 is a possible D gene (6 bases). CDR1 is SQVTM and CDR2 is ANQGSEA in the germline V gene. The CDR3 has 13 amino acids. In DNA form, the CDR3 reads TGCAGCGCTCTCTTGTCGAACACCGGGGGGCTGTTTTTT. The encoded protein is CSALLSNTGGLFF.

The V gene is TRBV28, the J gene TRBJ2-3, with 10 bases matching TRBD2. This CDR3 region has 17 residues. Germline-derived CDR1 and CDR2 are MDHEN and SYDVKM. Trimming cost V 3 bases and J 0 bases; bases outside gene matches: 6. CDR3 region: CASSFYGLADSTDTQYF. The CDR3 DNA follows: TGTGCCAGCAGTTTCTACGGACTAGCGGACAGCACAGATACGCAGTATTTT.

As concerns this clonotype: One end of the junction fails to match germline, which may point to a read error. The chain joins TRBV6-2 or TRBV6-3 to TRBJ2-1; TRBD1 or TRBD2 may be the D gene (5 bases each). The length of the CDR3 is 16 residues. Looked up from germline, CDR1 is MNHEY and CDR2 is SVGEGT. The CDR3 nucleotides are TGTGCCGGCAGTTACTCGATCGTGAGGGGTTACAATGAGCAGTTCTTC. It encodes CAGSYSIVRGYNEQFF.

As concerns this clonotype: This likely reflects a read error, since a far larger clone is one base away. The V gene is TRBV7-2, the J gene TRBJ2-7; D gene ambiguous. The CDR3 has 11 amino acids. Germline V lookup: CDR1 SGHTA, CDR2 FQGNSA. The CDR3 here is CASSDSYERYF. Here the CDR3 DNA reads TGTGCCAGCAGCGACTCCTACGAGCGGTACTTC.

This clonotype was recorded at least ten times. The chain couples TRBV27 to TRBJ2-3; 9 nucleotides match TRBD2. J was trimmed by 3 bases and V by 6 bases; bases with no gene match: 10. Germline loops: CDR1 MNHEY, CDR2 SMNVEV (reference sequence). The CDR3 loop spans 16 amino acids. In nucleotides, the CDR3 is TGTGCCAGCAGACTAGGGCGGGGGGGGTGGACAGATACGCAGTATTTT. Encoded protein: CASRLGRGGWTDTQYF.

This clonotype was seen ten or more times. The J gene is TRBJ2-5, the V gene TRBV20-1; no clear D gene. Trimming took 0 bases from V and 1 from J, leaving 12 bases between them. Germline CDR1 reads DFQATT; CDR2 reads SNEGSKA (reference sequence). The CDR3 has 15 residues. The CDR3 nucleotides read TGCAGTGCTAGAGATGGTGGGCAGGCCCAAGAGACCCAGTACTTC. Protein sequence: CSARDGGQAQETQYF.

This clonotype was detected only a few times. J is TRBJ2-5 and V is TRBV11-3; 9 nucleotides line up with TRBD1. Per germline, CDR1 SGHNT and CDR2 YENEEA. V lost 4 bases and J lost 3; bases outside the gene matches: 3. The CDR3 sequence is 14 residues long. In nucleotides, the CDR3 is TGTGCCAGCAGCTCTCGGGACAGGGAAGAGACCCAGTACTTC. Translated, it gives CASSSRDREETQYF.

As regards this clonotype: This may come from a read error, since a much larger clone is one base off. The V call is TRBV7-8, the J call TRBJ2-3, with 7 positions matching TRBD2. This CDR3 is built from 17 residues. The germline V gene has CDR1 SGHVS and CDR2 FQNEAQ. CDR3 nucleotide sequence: TGTGTCAGCAGCACCCCCTCGGCGGGAGCCATGCCAGATACGCAGTATTTT. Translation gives CVSSTPSAGAMPDTQYF.

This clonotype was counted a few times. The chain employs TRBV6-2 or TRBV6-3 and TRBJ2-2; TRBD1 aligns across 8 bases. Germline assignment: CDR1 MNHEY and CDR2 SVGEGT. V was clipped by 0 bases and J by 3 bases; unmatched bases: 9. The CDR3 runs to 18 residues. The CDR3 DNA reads TGTGCCAGCAGTTACTCGATGAGACAGGGGTTTGACACCGGGGAGCTGTTTTTT. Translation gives CASSYSMRQGFDTGELFF.

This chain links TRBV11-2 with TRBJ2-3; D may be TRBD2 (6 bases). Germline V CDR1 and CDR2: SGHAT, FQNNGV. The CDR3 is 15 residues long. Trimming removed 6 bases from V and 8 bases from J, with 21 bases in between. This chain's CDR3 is CASRTYILAAGTQYF. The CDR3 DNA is TGTGCCAGCAGGACCTATATTCTAGCAGCGGGTACGCAGTATTTT.

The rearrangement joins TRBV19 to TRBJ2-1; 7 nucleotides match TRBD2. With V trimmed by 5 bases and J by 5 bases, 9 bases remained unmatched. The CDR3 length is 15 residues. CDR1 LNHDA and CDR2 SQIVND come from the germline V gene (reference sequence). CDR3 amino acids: CASSAVVGGDNEQFF. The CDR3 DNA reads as TGTGCCAGTAGTGCCGTGGTGGGAGGGGACAATGAGCAGTTCTTC.

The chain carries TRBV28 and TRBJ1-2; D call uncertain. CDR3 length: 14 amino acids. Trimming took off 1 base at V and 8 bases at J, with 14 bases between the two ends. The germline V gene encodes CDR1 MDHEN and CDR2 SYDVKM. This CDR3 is CASSLFYLSRGYTF. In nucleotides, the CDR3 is TGTGCCAGCAGTTTATTTTACCTATCCCGGGGCTACACCTTC.

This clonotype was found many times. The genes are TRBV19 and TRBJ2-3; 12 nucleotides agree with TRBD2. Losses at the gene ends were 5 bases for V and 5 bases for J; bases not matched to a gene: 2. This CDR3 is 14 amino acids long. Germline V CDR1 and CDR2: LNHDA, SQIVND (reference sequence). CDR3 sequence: CASSGLAGRDTQYF. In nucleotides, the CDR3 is TGTGCCAGTAGTGGACTAGCGGGAAGAGATACGCAGTATTTT.

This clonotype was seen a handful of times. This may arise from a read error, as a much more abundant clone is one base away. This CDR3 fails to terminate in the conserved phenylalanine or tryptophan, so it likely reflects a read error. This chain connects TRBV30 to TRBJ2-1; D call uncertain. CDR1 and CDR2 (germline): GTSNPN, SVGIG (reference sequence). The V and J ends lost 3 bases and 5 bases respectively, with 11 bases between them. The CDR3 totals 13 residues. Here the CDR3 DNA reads TGTGCCTGGAGAAGTACTTCAGACAATGAGCAGTTCTCC. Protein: CAWRSTSDNEQFS.

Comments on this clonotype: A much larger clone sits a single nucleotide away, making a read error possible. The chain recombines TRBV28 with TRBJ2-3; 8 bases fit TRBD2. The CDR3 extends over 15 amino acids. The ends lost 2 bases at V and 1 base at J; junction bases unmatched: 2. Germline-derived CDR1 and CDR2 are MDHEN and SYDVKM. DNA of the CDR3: TGTGCCAGCAGTTTACACGGGGGGGGCACAGATACGCAGTATTTT. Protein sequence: CASSLHGGGTDTQYF.

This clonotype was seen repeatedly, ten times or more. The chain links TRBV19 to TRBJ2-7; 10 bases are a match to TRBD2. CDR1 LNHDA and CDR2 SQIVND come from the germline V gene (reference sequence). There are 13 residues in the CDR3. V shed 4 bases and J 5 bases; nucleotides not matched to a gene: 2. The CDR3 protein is CASSSLAGDEQYF. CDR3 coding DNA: TGTGCCAGTAGTAGCCTAGCGGGAGACGAGCAGTACTTC.

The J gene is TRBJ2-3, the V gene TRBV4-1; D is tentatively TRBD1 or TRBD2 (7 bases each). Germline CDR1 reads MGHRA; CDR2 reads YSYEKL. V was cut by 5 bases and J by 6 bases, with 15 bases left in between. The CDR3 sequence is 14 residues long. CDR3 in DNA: TGCGCCAGCAGCTCACCAGGGGGGGAGGATACGCAGTATTTT. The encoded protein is CASSSPGGEDTQYF.

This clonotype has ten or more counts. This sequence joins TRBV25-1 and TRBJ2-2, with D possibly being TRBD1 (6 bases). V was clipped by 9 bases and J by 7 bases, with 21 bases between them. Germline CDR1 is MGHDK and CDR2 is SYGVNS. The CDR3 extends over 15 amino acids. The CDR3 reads CARYSGTTLDGELFF. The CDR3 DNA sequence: TGTGCCAGGTACTCCGGGACAACTTTGGACGGGGAGCTGTTTTTT.

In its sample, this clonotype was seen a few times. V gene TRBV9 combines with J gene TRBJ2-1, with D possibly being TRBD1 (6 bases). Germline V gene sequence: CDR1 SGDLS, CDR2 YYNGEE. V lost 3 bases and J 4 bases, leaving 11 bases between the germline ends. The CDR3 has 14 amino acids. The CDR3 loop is CASSAGTLYNEQFF. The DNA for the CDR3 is TGTGCCAGCAGCGCCGGGACACTTTACAATGAGCAGTTCTTC.

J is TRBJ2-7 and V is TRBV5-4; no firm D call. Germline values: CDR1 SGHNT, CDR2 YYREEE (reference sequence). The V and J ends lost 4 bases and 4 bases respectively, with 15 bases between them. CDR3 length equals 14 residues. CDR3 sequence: CASSPRTTNYEQYF. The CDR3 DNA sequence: TGTGCCAGCAGCCCACGAACGACCAATTACGAGCAGTACTTC.

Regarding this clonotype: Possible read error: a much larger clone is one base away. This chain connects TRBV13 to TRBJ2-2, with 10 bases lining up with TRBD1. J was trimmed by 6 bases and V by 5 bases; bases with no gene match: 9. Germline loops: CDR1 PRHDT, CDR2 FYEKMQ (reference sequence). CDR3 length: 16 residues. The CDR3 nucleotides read TGTGCCAGCAGCCCGACAGGGGGCGAATGTGCCGGGGAGCTGTTTTTT. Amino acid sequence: CASSPTGGECAGELFF.

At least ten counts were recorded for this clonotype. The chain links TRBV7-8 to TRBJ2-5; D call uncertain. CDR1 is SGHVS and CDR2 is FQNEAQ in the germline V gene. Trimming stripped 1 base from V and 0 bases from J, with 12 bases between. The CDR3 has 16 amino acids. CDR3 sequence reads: CASSLGAEWYQETQYF. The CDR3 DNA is TGTGCCAGCAGCTTAGGGGCAGAATGGTACCAAGAGACCCAGTACTTC.

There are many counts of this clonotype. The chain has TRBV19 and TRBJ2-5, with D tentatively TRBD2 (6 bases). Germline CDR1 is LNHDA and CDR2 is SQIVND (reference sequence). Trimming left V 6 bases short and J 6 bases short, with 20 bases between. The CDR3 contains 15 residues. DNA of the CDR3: TGTGCCAGTAGCCATTTAGTGGGGGGTTGGAAGACCCAGTACTTC. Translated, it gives CASSHLVGGWKTQYF. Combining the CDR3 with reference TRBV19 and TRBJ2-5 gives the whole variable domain DGGITQSPKYLFRKEGQNVTLSCEQNLNHDAMYWYRQDPGQGLRLIYYSQIVNDFQKGDIAEGYSVSREKKESFPLTVTSAQKNPTAFYLCASSHLVGGWKTQYFGPGTRLLVL.

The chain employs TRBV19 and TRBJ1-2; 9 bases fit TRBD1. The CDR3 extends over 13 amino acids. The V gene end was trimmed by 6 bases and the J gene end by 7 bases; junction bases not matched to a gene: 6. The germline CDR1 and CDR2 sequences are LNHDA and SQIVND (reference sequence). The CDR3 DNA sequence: TGTGCCAGTAGCCACGGGACAGGGTTTGGCTACACCTTC. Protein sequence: CASSHGTGFGYTF. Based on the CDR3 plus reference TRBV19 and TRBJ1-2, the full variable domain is DGGITQSPKYLFRKEGQNVTLSCEQNLNHDAMYWYRQDPGQGLRLIYYSQIVNDFQKGDIAEGYSVSREKKESFPLTVTSAQKNPTAFYLCASSHGTGFGYTFGSGTRLTVV.

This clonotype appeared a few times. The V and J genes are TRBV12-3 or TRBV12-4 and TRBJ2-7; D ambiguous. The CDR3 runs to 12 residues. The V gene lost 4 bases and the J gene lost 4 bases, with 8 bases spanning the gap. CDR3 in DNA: TGTGCCAGCAGTTCAGGTGGATACGAGCAGTACTTC. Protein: CASSSGGYEQYF.

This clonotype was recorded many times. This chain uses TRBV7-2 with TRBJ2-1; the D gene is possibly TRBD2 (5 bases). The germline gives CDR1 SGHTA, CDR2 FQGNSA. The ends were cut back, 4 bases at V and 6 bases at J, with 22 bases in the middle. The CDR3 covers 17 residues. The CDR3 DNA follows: TGTGCCAGCAGCTCGCGCTCCCGGGGTCTAGTCACCAATGAGCAGTTCTTC. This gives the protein CASSSRSRGLVTNEQFF.